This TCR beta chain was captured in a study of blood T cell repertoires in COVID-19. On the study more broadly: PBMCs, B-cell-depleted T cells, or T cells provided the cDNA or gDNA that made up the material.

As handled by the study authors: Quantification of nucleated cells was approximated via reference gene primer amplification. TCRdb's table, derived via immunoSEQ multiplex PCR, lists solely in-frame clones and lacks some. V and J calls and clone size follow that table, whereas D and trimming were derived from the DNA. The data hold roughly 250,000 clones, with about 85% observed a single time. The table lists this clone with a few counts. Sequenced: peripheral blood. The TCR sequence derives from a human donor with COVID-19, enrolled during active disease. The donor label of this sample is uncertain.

CDR3 protein: CASSLGQGARGYTF. Here the CDR3 DNA reads TGTGCCAGCAGCTTAGGACAGGGGGCGCGTGGCTACACCTTC. The rearrangement uses TRBV11-2 and TRBJ1-2; 10 nucleotides line up with TRBD1. Germline CDR1 SGHAT, CDR2 FQNNGV. The CDR3 loop spans 14 amino acids. With 1 base clipped from V and 7 bases from J, the junction kept 3 bases outside the gene matches.